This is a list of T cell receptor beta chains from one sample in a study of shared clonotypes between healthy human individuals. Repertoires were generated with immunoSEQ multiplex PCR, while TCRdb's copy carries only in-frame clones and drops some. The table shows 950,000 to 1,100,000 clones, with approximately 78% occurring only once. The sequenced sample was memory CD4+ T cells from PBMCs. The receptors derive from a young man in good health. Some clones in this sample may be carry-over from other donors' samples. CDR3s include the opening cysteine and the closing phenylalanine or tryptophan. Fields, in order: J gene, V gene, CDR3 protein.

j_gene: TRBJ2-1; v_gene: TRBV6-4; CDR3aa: CASSVMAGPYNEQFF
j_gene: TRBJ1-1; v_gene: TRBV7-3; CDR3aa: CASSRDGGSNAEAFF
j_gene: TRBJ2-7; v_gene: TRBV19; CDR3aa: CASSTAGGYEQYF
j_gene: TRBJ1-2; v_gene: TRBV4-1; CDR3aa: CASSQDPGRQSYGYTF
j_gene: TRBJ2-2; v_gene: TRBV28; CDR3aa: CAVEGRNTGELFF
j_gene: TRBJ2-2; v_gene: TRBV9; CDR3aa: CASSVGGVAIGELFF
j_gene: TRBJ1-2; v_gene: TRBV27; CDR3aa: CASSFAGNYGYTF
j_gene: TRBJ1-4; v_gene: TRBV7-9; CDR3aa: CASSLLGAGEKLFF
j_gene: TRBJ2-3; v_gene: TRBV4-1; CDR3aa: CASSAMTSGLTDTQYF
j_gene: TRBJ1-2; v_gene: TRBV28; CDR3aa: CASSLNEYGYTF
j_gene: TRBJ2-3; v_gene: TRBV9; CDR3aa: CASSVGSPWGTDTQYF
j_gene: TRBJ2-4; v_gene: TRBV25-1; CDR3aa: CASSESHRVPKNIQYF
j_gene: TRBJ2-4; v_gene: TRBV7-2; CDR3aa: CASSLADRKNIQYF
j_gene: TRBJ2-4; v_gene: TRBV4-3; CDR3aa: CASSQVGGSDIQYF
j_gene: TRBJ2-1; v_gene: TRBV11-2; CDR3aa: CASSLDQGYNEQFF
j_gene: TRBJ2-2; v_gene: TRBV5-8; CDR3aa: CASMGTGNTGELFF
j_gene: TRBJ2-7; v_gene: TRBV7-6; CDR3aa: CASSRAGTSLYEQYF
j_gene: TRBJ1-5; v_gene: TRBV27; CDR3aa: CASSYSRGNQPQHF
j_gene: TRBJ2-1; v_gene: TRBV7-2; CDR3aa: CASSLETSYNEQFF
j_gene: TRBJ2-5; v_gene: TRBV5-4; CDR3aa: CASSPHGTGKETQYF
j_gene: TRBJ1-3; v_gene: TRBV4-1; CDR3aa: CASSQESGWSGNTIYF
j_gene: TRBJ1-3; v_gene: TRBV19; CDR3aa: CASILLGVCGNTIYF
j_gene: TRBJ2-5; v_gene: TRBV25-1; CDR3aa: CASSEGGLGAGGETQYF
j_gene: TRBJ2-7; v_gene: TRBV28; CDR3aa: CASSLSRDPYEQYF
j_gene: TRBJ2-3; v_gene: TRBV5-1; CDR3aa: CASSPPSGGTDTQYF
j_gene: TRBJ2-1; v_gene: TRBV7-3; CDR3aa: CASSLTGLAGVNEQFF
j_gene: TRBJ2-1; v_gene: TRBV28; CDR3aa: CASRPAGASSYNEQFF
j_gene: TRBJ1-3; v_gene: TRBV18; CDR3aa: CASSPSRDSSGNTIYF
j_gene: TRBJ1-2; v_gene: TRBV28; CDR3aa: CASRTTAPYGYTF
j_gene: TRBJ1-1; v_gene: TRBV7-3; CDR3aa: CASSGALEAFF
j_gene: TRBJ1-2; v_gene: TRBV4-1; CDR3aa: CASSQGSSVNYGYTF
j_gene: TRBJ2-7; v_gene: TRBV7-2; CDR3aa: CASSVQGDREQYF
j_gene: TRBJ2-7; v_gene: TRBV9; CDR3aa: CASSVGGTRNYEQYF
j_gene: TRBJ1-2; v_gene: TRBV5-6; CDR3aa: CASSSVTPNYGYTF
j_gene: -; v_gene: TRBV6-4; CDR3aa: CASRDRLYEQYF
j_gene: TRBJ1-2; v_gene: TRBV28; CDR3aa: CASRFDSNRGYTF
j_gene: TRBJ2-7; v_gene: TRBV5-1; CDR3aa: CASSAAPEAEQYF
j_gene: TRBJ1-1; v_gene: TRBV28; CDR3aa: CASSHPAGGTEAFF
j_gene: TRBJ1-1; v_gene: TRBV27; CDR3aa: CASSWDRGPGTEAFF
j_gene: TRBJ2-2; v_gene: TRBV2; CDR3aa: CASIAQGAGELFF
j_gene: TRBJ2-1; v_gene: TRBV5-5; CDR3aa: CASSLGTRFEQFF
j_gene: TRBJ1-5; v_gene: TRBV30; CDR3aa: CAWSGGQGERQPQHF
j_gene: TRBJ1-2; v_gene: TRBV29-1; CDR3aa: CSVLGQFGGYTF
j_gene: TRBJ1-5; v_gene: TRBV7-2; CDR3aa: CASSFKSGRGQPQHF
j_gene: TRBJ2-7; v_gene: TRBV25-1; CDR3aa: CASSELELASEQYF
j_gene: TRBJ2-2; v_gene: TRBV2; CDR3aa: CASIRRAGAGELFF